The clone carrying this TCR beta chain came up a few times. Its antigen is undetermined. The entry originates in a study of cytomegalovirus exposure and HLA in healthy donors. PCR used 60 Vbeta primers and 13 Jbeta primers. TCRdb's copy holds only in-frame clones and misses some; the assay was immunoSEQ multiplex PCR. The sample records 150,000 to 200,000 clones, more than 65% being singletons. Germline CDR1 is SGHDT and CDR2 is YYEEEE. The CDR3 is 13 amino acids. V was clipped by 4 bases and J by 6 bases, with 11 bases between them. Study conclusions and caveats: Later findings reportedly placed an Asian-associated ancestry cluster below the approximately 630-donor mean for N-insertions. Relative to equally common others, HLA-associated TCR beta chains showed greater clonal expansion in a later analysis.

When sampled, the donors appeared nominally healthy, though they likely had unrecorded immune exposures. The sequencing input was PBMCs. V and J are TRBV5-6 and TRBJ1-5, with D tentatively TRBD1 (5 bases). This clonotype was obtained from a girl aged 2-10 years in good health and CMV-seropositive. This CDR3 is CASSVGRVQPQHF. The CDR3 DNA follows: TGTGCCAGCAGCGTGGGCAGGGTTCAGCCCCAGCATTTT.